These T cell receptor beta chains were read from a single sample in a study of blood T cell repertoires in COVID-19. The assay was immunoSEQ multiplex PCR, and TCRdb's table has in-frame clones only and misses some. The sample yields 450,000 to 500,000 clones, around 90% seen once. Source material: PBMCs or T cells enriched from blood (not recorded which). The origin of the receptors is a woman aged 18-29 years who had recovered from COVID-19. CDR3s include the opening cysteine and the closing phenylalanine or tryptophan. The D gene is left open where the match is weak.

CASSLADAGGLYGYTF	TGTGCCAGCAGCTTAGCCGACGCAGGGGGCCTCTATGGCTACACCTTC	TRBJ1-2	TRBD1	TRBV7-8
CASSFESNYGYTF	TGCGCCAGCAGCTTTGAGTCTAACTATGGCTACACCTTC	TRBJ1-2	.	TRBV5-1
CASSEEGQSGEKLFF	TGTGCCAGCAGTGAAGAGGGACAGAGTGGTGAAAAACTGTTTTTT	TRBJ1-4	TRBD1	TRBV6-1
CASSDSGTANEKLFF	TGCGCCAGCAGCGATTCTGGGACAGCTAATGAAAAACTGTTTTTT	TRBJ1-4	TRBD1	TRBV5-1
CASSPGAEELFF	TGTGCCAGCTCACCTGGGGCGGAAGAACTGTTTTTT	TRBJ1-4	.	TRBV18
CASTSRGGQGAQPQHF	TGTGCCAGTACCTCGAGGGGGGGACAGGGGGCTCAGCCCCAGCATTTT	TRBJ1-5	TRBD1	TRBV19
CASSSGLGYGEQYF	TGTGCCAGCAGCTCCGGACTGGGCTACGGCGAGCAGTACTTC	TRBJ2-7	.	TRBV11-2
CASSVASVRLF	TGTGCCAGCAGTGTAGCATCCGTGCGTCTTTTT	TRBJ1-4	.	TRBV2
CASSPRDRGNEKLFF	TGTGCCAGCAGTCCCCGCGACAGGGGTAATGAAAAACTGTTTTTT	TRBJ1-4	TRBD1	TRBV27
CASRKSGGAFILGSGELFF	TGTGCCAGCAGGAAGAGCGGGGGGGCCTTTATTTTAGGGTCCGGGGAGCTGTTTTTT	TRBJ2-2	TRBD2	TRBV27
CSVAGLAGGAYNEQFF	TGCAGCGTGGCCGGACTAGCGGGGGGGGCCTACAATGAGCAGTTCTTC	TRBJ2-1	TRBD2	TRBV29-1
CASSFTGGQETQYF	TGTGCCAGCAGCTTTACGGGAGGGCAAGAGACCCAGTACTTC	TRBJ2-5	TRBD2	TRBV11-2
CASSGRDQETQYF	TGTGCCAGCAGCGGCAGGGACCAAGAGACCCAGTACTTC	TRBJ2-5	.	TRBV12-3/TRBV12-4
CASSLASSGIGTEAFF	TGCGCCAGCAGCTTGGCCAGTTCGGGTATTGGCACTGAAGCTTTCTTT	TRBJ1-1	.	TRBV5-1